Presented here are 24 T cell receptor beta chains from one specimen sequenced in a study of T cells after yellow fever vaccination. In TCRdb, the 5' RACE reads were re-called with MiXCR into one record per CDR3 protein. The sample has more than 300,000 distinct CDR3 sequences; roughly 6.8% are singletons. This specimen was PBMCs, taken roughly 47 days after the first yellow fever vaccination. The receptors come from a young man who received the YFV17D yellow fever vaccine.

The V call is TRBV20-1, the J call TRBJ1-6; D uncertain. The V end lost 0 bases, the J end lost 0 bases, and 12 bases lay between the germline ends. This CDR3 comprises 17 residues. Germline CDR1 and CDR2: DFQATT and SNEGSKA (reference sequence). Here the CDR3 reads CSARDTDSSSYNSPLHF. For the CDR3, the DNA is TGCAGTGCTAGAGATACCGATTCAAGCTCCTATAATTCACCCCTCCACTTT.

The V and J genes are TRBV7-7 and TRBJ2-5; no firm D call. The CDR3 has 15 residues. V lost 4 bases, J lost 1 base, and 13 bases lay in between. In germline, CDR1 is SSHAT, CDR2 FNYEAQ (reference sequence). CDR3 in DNA: TGTGCCAGCAGCTCTGCTGGCGGCACCCAAGAGACCCAGTACTTC. It is translated as CASSSAGGTQETQYF. Based on the CDR3 plus reference TRBV7-7 and TRBJ2-5, the full variable domain is GAGVSQSPRYKVTKRGQDVTLRCDPISSHATLYWYQQALGQGPEFLTYFNYEAQPDKSGLPSDRFSAERPEGSISTLTIQRTEQRDSAMYRCASSSAGGTQETQYFGPGTRLLVL.

This clonotype was observed a handful of times. In nucleotides, the CDR3 is TGTGCCAGCAGTTACGACCCTCAGGGGGCGTATGAGACCCAGTACTTC. This sequence encodes CASSYDPQGAYETQYF. This chain links TRBV6-5 with TRBJ2-5, with 8 bases that match TRBD1. Germline trimming cut 2 bases from V and 5 bases from J; bases unmatched to any gene: 10. The germline V gene encodes CDR1 MNHEY and CDR2 SVGAGI. The CDR3 contains 16 residues.

V is TRBV6-5 and J is TRBJ1-2; 8 nucleotides match TRBD1. This CDR3 has 14 residues. After removal of 4 bases from V and 4 bases from J, the junction contained 5 bases not matched to a gene. The germline CDR1 and CDR2 sequences are MNHEY and SVGAGI. In DNA, the CDR3 is TGTGCCAGCAGTTCTCCCGGGACAGGCTATGGCTACACCTTC. As protein: CASSSPGTGYGYTF.

This clonotype was seen many times. J is TRBJ1-5 and V is TRBV7-2, with D perhaps TRBD1 (5 bases). V was shortened by 4 bases and J by 7 bases, with 17 bases between the two germline ends. Germline V gives CDR1 SGHTA, CDR2 FQGNSA. The CDR3 spans 15 residues. CDR3: CASSSLTAGRQPQHF. Here the CDR3 DNA reads TGTGCCAGCAGCTCGCTGACAGCGGGTCGGCAGCCCCAGCATTTT.

The chain joins TRBV4-1 to TRBJ2-7, with 7 nucleotides matching TRBD2. The CDR3 contains 15 residues. The germline gives CDR1 MGHRA, CDR2 YSYEKL. V was pared by 3 bases and J by 2 bases, with 7 bases of the junction left unmatched. CDR3 DNA sequence: TGCGCCAGCAGCCATGGACTAGGGACGACCTACGAGCAGTACTTC. It is translated as CASSHGLGTTYEQYF.

This chain joins TRBV29-1 and TRBJ1-6, with D perhaps TRBD1 (6 bases). Per germline, CDR1 SQVTM and CDR2 ANQGSEA. The length of the CDR3 is 12 residues. V lost 4 bases, J lost 10 bases, and 11 bases lay in between. CDR3 DNA sequence: TGCAGCGTTGGCGGGGGCGGATCACCCCTCCACTTT. Residues: CSVGGGGSPLHF.

This chain joins TRBV12-3 or TRBV12-4 and TRBJ2-1; possibly TRBD1 or TRBD2 for D (5 bases each). The V and J ends lost 10 bases and 4 bases respectively, with 11 bases between them. This CDR3 is 12 amino acids long. The CDR3 spells CATEEGYNEQFF. CDR3 bases: TGTGCCACCGAAGAGGGGTACAATGAGCAGTTCTTC.

This clonotype was counted only a few times. The rearrangement joins TRBV5-6 to TRBJ1-6, with D possibly being TRBD1 (5 bases). Trimming removed 2 bases from V and 7 bases from J, with 10 bases in between. The CDR3 is made up of 14 amino acids. Germline CDR1 and CDR2: SGHDT and YYEEEE. The CDR3 reads CASSFGRGNSPLHF. The CDR3 DNA follows: TGTGCCAGCAGCTTCGGACGGGGGAATTCACCCCTCCACTTT.

This clonotype has more than one count but fewer than ten. The rearrangement uses TRBV24-1 and TRBJ2-1; D gene ambiguous. This CDR3 comprises 12 residues. Germline CDR1 KGHDR, CDR2 SFDVKD. Trimming took 4 bases from V and 4 from J, leaving 4 bases between them. The DNA of the CDR3 is TGTGCCACCAGTGACATTTACAATGAGCAGTTCTTC. Protein sequence: CATSDIYNEQFF.

The gene calls are TRBV7-9 and TRBJ2-3, with D unclear. Trimming removed 1 base from V and 10 bases from J, with 9 bases in between. Germline V CDR1 and CDR2: SEHNR, FQNEAQ (reference sequence). The CDR3 has 12 amino acids. The CDR3 nucleotides read TGTGCCAGCAGCTTAGAGGTCCGATCGCAGTATTTT. Translated: CASSLEVRSQYF.

This clonotype was detected many times. The chain employs TRBV5-1 and TRBJ2-2; 12 bases align to TRBD2. The V gene's germline CDR1 is SGHRS and CDR2 YFSETQ. V lost 4 bases to trimming and J lost 0 bases; unmatched junction nucleotides: 13. CDR3 length equals 20 residues. CDR3 DNA: TGCGCCAGCAGCCTTCCGCCTCGACTAGCGGGGGTGTCGAACACCGGGGAGCTGTTTTTT. Translating gives CASSLPPRLAGVSNTGELFF.

This chain connects TRBV7-2 to TRBJ2-3; 8 bases fit TRBD2. After removal of 3 bases from V and 2 bases from J, the junction contained 4 bases not matched to a gene. The CDR3 runs 15 residues. Germline V gene sequence: CDR1 SGHTA, CDR2 FQGNSA. The CDR3 DNA is TGTGCCAGCAGCTTCCCGGGGGGGCCCACAGATACGCAGTATTTT. Amino acids: CASSFPGGPTDTQYF.

The V call is TRBV10-3, the J call TRBJ2-2; 8 bases fit TRBD1. Germline V gives CDR1 ENHRY, CDR2 SYGVKD. The trim removed 8 bases at V and 1 base at J, leaving 6 bases unmatched. The length of the CDR3 is 15 residues. CDR3 bases: TGTGCCATCGACTCCGGGACAGGGAACACCGGGGAGCTGTTTTTT. Protein sequence: CAIDSGTGNTGELFF.

The rearrangement links TRBV7-9 to TRBJ2-1; D is uncertain. Germline CDR1 SEHNR, CDR2 FQNEAQ (reference sequence). This CDR3 spans 13 amino acids. V was clipped by 1 base and J by 6 bases, with 7 bases between them. This chain's CDR3 is CASSLGIFNEQFF. CDR3 coding DNA: TGTGCCAGCAGCTTAGGTATCTTCAATGAGCAGTTCTTC. Supplemented by reference TRBV7-9 and TRBJ2-1, the full variable domain reads DTGVSQNPRHKITKRGQNVTFRCDPISEHNRLYWYRQTLGQGPEFLTYFQNEAQLEKSRLLSDRFSAERPKGSFSTLEIQRTEQGDSAMYLCASSLGIFNEQFFGPGTRLTVL.

This clonotype was recorded at least ten times. CDR3 sequence: CASRLGPAQETQYF. CDR3 DNA sequence: TGCGCCAGCAGGCTGGGCCCGGCCCAAGAGACCCAGTACTTC. The chain employs TRBV5-1 and TRBJ2-5; the D is unclear. Trimming left V 5 bases short and J 1 base short, with 12 bases between. Looked up from germline, CDR1 is SGHRS and CDR2 is YFSETQ. This CDR3 spans 14 amino acids.

This chain links TRBV7-2 with TRBJ1-1, with D possibly TRBD1 on 5 matching bases. Germline assignment: CDR1 SGHTA and CDR2 FQGNSA. The CDR3 contains 14 residues. The V end was cut by 3 bases, the J end by 2 bases, with 10 bases between. The CDR3, as DNA: TGTGCCAGCAGCTTTGGGGCGACAAACACTGAAGCTTTCTTT. Protein sequence: CASSFGATNTEAFF.

This clonotype was recorded at least ten times. The chain couples TRBV4-3 to TRBJ2-3, with 13 bases fitting TRBD2. Losses at the gene ends were 4 bases for V and 6 bases for J; bases not matched to a gene: 10. Germline V gives CDR1 LGHNA, CDR2 YSLEER. The CDR3 covers 17 residues. This CDR3 reads CASSPISGTSGVDTQYF. The CDR3 nucleotides are TGCGCCAGCAGCCCAATCTCCGGGACTAGCGGGGTTGATACGCAGTATTTT.

The V gene is TRBV6-1, the J gene TRBJ1-2; tentatively, D is TRBD1 (5 bases). The germline CDR1 and CDR2 sequences are MNHNS and SASEGT. The V gene lost 6 bases and the J gene lost 12 bases, with 17 bases spanning the gap. There are 12 residues in the CDR3. The CDR3 nucleotides are TGTGCCAGCAGCACTCACGCGACAGAGGACACCTTC. Its protein is CASSTHATEDTF.

In this sample, this clonotype turned up a few times. V and J are TRBV6-5 and TRBJ1-1; D is undetermined. Per germline, CDR1 MNHEY and CDR2 SVGAGI. The CDR3 spans 15 residues. Between the trimmed V and J ends, which lost 0 bases and 4 bases, there was a span of 12 bases. The CDR3: CASSYSPRRLTEAFF. The CDR3 DNA follows: TGTGCCAGCAGTTACTCCCCACGCCGGCTCACTGAAGCTTTCTTT.

V gene TRBV6-6 combines with J gene TRBJ2-1; 7 bases line up with TRBD1. Germline-derived CDR1 and CDR2 are MNHNY and SVGAGI (reference sequence). The CDR3 spans 13 residues. V trimming: 8 bases; J trimming: 4 bases; junction bases outside the gene matches: 5. This CDR3 is CASSTGEYNEQFF. The CDR3, as DNA: TGTGCCAGCTCCACAGGGGAATACAATGAGCAGTTCTTC.

Only a few counts were recorded for this clonotype. The V call is TRBV12-3 or TRBV12-4, the J call TRBJ1-2; D remains ambiguous. The CDR3 length is 11 residues. The V and J ends lost 7 bases and 5 bases respectively, with 8 bases between them. The CDR3 DNA follows: TGTGCCAGCACCTTGGGTTATGGCTACACCTTC. It translates to CASTLGYGYTF.

This clonotype has a handful of counts. The chain joins TRBV20-1 to TRBJ1-5; D is ambiguous. Looked up from germline, CDR1 is DFQATT and CDR2 is SNEGSKA (reference sequence). The V and J ends lost 6 bases and 6 bases respectively, with 9 bases between them. The CDR3 covers 11 residues. The CDR3 DNA reads as TGCAGTGCCAAGTGGCTTCAGCCCCAGCATTTT. Protein product: CSAKWLQPQHF.

This clonotype was seen ten or more times. The rearrangement uses TRBV7-2 and TRBJ1-2; D gene ambiguous. The CDR3 contains 14 residues. Trimming stripped 1 base from V and 4 bases from J, with 10 bases between. Germline V gene sequence: CDR1 SGHTA, CDR2 FQGNSA. Here the CDR3 DNA reads TGTGCCAGCAGCTTAGGTGGCAGGTTCTATGGCTACACCTTC. It yields the protein CASSLGGRFYGYTF. Looking up the rest from reference TRBV7-2 and TRBJ1-2 gives the full variable domain: GAGVSQSPSNKVTEKGKDVELRCDPISGHTALYWYRQSLGQGLEFLIYFQGNSAPDKSGLPSDRFSAERTGGSVSTLTIQRTQQEDSAVYLCASSLGGRFYGYTFGSGTRLTVV.